Following are 21 T cell receptor beta chains from one sample sequenced in a study of blood T cell repertoires in COVID-19. Libraries were prepared by immunoSEQ multiplex PCR; TCRdb keeps only in-frame clonotypes and omits some of them. The data show tens of thousands of clones, approximately 89% seen once. What was sequenced was peripheral blood. Receptors were obtained from a woman between 50 and 59 years old with active COVID-19.

The V and J genes are TRBV30 and TRBJ2-3, with D uncertain. Germline lookup yields CDR1 GTSNPN and CDR2 SVGIG (reference sequence). Trimming pared 1 base from V and 4 bases from J, leaving 15 bases between. The CDR3 spans 15 residues. CDR3: CAWSESAYTPDTQYF. DNA for the CDR3: TGTGCCTGGAGTGAGAGTGCCTATACCCCAGATACGCAGTATTTT.

This chain links TRBV9 with TRBJ1-6; 11 positions match TRBD1. Germline-derived CDR1 and CDR2 are SGDLS and YYNGEE. V lost 4 bases to trimming and J lost 10 bases; unmatched junction nucleotides: 10. There are 16 residues in the CDR3. The CDR3 bases are TGTGCCAGCAGCTCCCAACCCGGGACAGGGGGGTCACCCCTCCACTTT. Protein product: CASSSQPGTGGSPLHF.

The rearrangement joins TRBV9 to TRBJ2-7, with D perhaps TRBD1 (5 bases). The CDR3 totals 14 residues. The germline gives CDR1 SGDLS, CDR2 YYNGEE. V shed 3 bases and J shed 4 bases, with 14 bases lying between them. The CDR3: CASSEGGRTYEQYF. The DNA of the CDR3 is TGTGCCAGCAGCGAAGGTGGCAGGACATACGAGCAGTACTTC.

This clone was detected once. This chain uses TRBV10-3 with TRBJ2-5, with TRBD2 identical over 13 bases. V lost 3 bases, J lost 6 bases, and 7 bases stayed unmatched. Germline-derived CDR1 and CDR2 are ENHRY and SYGVKD. CDR3 length: 16 residues. The CDR3 loop reads CAISDSGTSGKKTQYF. In nucleotides, the CDR3 is TGTGCCATCAGTGACTCCGGGACTAGCGGGAAGAAGACCCAGTACTTC.

The rearrangement links TRBV7-3 to TRBJ1-1, with D perhaps matching TRBD1 (5 bases). The CDR3 is 13 residues long. The V and J ends lost 1 base and 3 bases respectively, with 6 bases between them. CDR1 is SGHTA, CDR2 FQGTGA, per germline. Here the CDR3 DNA reads TGTGCCAGCAGCTTAATGACAGACACTGAAGCTTTCTTT. Amino acids: CASSLMTDTEAFF.

In regard to this clone: This sample includes further DNA sequences coding for the same CDR3. The chain joins TRBV19 to TRBJ2-1, with TRBD2 matching 10 bases. Germline CDR1 LNHDA, CDR2 SQIVND (reference sequence). V shed 3 bases, J shed 4 bases, and the junction held 3 bases outside the gene matches. This CDR3 is 15 amino acids long. CDR3 nucleotide sequence: TGTGCCAGTAGTATCGGACTAGCGGTTTACAATGAGCAGTTCTTC. As protein: CASSIGLAVYNEQFF.

The chain uses TRBV19 and TRBJ1-1, with 9 bases that match TRBD1. The CDR3 has 15 amino acids. Trimming cost V 6 bases and J 5 bases; bases outside gene matches: 10. Germline V gene sequence: CDR1 LNHDA, CDR2 SQIVND (reference sequence). CDR3 sequence: CASSWTGAYITEAFF. Here the CDR3 DNA reads TGTGCCAGTAGCTGGACAGGGGCTTATATAACTGAAGCTTTCTTT.

CDR3 in amino acids: CASSVDRKTNEKLFF. CDR3 DNA sequence: TGTGCCAGCTCAGTGGACAGGAAAACTAATGAAAAACTGTTTTTT. The chain links TRBV18 to TRBJ1-4; 7 bases line up with TRBD1. Losses at the gene ends were 5 bases for V and 1 base for J; bases not matched to a gene: 4. Germline values: CDR1 KGHSH, CDR2 LQKENI. The CDR3 has 15 residues.

The rearrangement uses TRBV27 and TRBJ2-5; 8 nucleotides line up with TRBD1. Germline lookup yields CDR1 MNHEY and CDR2 SMNVEV (reference sequence). The V gene end was trimmed by 3 bases and the J gene end by 4 bases; junction bases not matched to a gene: 4. The CDR3 is made up of 14 amino acids. In nucleotides, the CDR3 is TGTGCCAGCAGTTTTTCCAGGGGGCTAGAGACCCAGTACTTC. This translates into CASSFSRGLETQYF.

The V gene is TRBV19, the J gene TRBJ2-2; possibly TRBD2 for D (5 bases). The CDR3 runs 17 residues. CDR1 LNHDA and CDR2 SQIVND come from the germline V gene (reference sequence). Trimming removed 6 bases at V and 2 bases at J, with 19 bases between. The CDR3 sequence: CASSKMGSALNTGELFF. The CDR3 DNA reads as TGTGCCAGTAGCAAGATGGGTAGCGCGCTTAACACCGGGGAGCTGTTTTTT.

The chain employs TRBV4-1 and TRBJ2-2, with 14 bases lining up with TRBD2. V was pared by 3 bases and J by 6 bases, with 12 bases of the junction left unmatched. CDR3 length equals 19 residues. Germline CDR1 and CDR2: MGHRA and YSYEKL. CDR3 coding DNA: TGCGCCAGCAGCCAGGTTCGCGGGACTAGCGGGAGTATTCCCGGGGAGCTGTTTTTT. Encoded protein: CASSQVRGTSGSIPGELFF.

The chain joins TRBV3-1 (or the pseudogene TRBV3-2) to TRBJ2-3; 7 bases line up with TRBD2. The V and J ends lost 1 base and 3 bases, in that order; junction bases with no gene match: 10. The CDR3 is made up of 17 amino acids. Germline V gives CDR1 LGHDT, CDR2 YNNKEL (reference sequence). Here the CDR3 DNA reads TGTGCCAGCAGCCAAGTAGCCAGCGGGGAAGCGACAGATACGCAGTATTTT. This sequence encodes CASSQVASGEATDTQYF.

CDR3 sequence: CASSLGTVYGYTF. The DNA for the CDR3 is TGTGCCAGCAGCCTTGGGACAGTCTATGGCTACACCTTC. The rearrangement joins TRBV3-1 (or the pseudogene TRBV3-2) to TRBJ1-2, with 7 bases matching TRBD1. The CDR3 has 13 residues. With 4 bases clipped from V and 4 bases from J, the junction kept 3 bases outside the gene matches. The V gene's germline CDR1 is LGHDT and CDR2 YNNKEL (reference sequence).

The rearrangement links TRBV30 to TRBJ1-2; the D gene is possibly TRBD1 (5 bases). This CDR3 contains 14 residues. Per germline, CDR1 GTSNPN and CDR2 SVGIG (reference sequence). V was pared by 8 bases and J by 0 bases, with 16 bases between. CDR3 sequence: CAGREGRANYGYTF. CDR3 DNA: TGTGCCGGGCGAGAGGGGCGAGCTAACTATGGCTACACCTTC.

The genes are TRBV5-4 and TRBJ2-3; the match to TRBD2 covers 9 bases. CDR1 and CDR2 from the germline V gene are SGHNT and YYREEE (reference sequence). V was clipped by 4 bases and J by 4 bases; unmatched bases: 10. This CDR3 spans 16 amino acids. The CDR3, as DNA: TGTGCCAGCAGCCCACGTAGCGGGAGCGGGGCAGATACGCAGTATTTT. It specifies CASSPRSGSGADTQYF.

V gene TRBV28 combines with J gene TRBJ1-1; the match to TRBD1 covers 10 bases. The CDR3 covers 15 residues. V gave up 4 bases and J gave up 5 bases; unmatched junction bases: 7. Germline V gene data show CDR1 as MDHEN and CDR2 as SYDVKM. This chain's CDR3 is CASSSAGQGRTEAFF. Written as DNA, the CDR3 is TGTGCCAGCAGTTCAGCGGGACAGGGGAGGACTGAAGCTTTCTTT.

The chain joins TRBV2 to TRBJ2-3; 10 nucleotides match TRBD1. This CDR3 comprises 14 residues. Trimming took 4 bases from V and 5 from J; bases not matched to a gene: 3. Germline lookup yields CDR1 SNHLY and CDR2 FYNNEI. CDR3 coding DNA: TGTGCCAGCAGTGTCCGGGACAGGGGAGATACGCAGTATTTT. It specifies CASSVRDRGDTQYF.

The CDR3: CSVVTDSGRYNEQFF. The CDR3 DNA is TGCAGCGTTGTGACGGATAGCGGGAGGTACAATGAGCAGTTCTTC. The gene calls are TRBV29-1 and TRBJ2-1; TRBD2 aligns across 10 bases. Unmatched junction bases numbered 7, after V lost 4 bases and J lost 4 bases. The CDR3 is 15 residues long. Germline V CDR1 and CDR2: SQVTM, ANQGSEA.

This clone was seen only once. This sequence joins TRBV12-3 or TRBV12-4 and TRBJ2-7, with 7 positions matching TRBD2. With V trimmed by 3 bases and J by 5 bases, 4 bases remained unmatched. CDR3 length equals 13 residues. The CDR3 DNA reads as TGTGCCAGCAGTTTCTCTAGCGGCGACGAGCAGTACTTC. Translating it yields CASSFSSGDEQYF.

The CDR3 is CASSLGQEYEQYF. The CDR3, as DNA: TGTGCCAGCAGCTTGGGGCAGGAGTACGAGCAGTACTTC. The rearrangement links TRBV11-3 to TRBJ2-7; D perhaps matches TRBD1 (5 bases). This CDR3 is built from 13 residues. Between the trimmed V and J ends, which lost 3 bases and 4 bases, there was a span of 10 bases. Germline CDR1 reads SGHNT; CDR2 reads YENEEA.

In DNA, the CDR3 is TGCGCCAGCAGCTTGGAGAGGGGCACAGATACGCAGTATTTT. Translating gives CASSLERGTDTQYF. This chain uses TRBV5-1 with TRBJ2-3, with TRBD2 as a possible D gene (5 bases). Trimming stripped 0 bases from V and 1 base from J, with 6 bases between. The V gene's germline CDR1 is SGHRS and CDR2 YFSETQ. CDR3 length equals 14 residues.